This TCR beta chain was sequenced for a study of cytomegalovirus exposure and HLA in healthy donors. Across the whole study: Roughly 80 million unique TCRs from HLA-typed donors made up an early data release.

A note on this clone: The antigen is undetermined.

The PCR made use of 60 Vbeta and 13 Jbeta primers. Profiled with immunoSEQ multiplex PCR; TCRdb holds only in-frame clones, not every one. The repertoire has under 300,000 clones, around nine tenths of them found once; the top ten carry approximately 1.5%. Study-level findings and limits: The investigators catalogued 150 or so TCR beta chains as cytomegalovirus-associated.

Each donor's status was that of a healthy bone marrow donor. Per germline, CDR1 WNHNN and CDR2 SYGVQD (reference sequence). The CDR3 is 13 amino acids. V was trimmed by 3 bases and J by 5 bases, leaving 10 bases between them. Sequenced sample: PBMCs. The chain is built from TRBV10-1 and TRBJ1-1; the D gene is possibly TRBD1 (6 bases). This TCR came from a girl aged 2 to 9 in good health and CMV-seronegative. The CDR3: CASSENRVTEAFF. CDR3 nucleotide sequence: TGCGCCAGCAGTGAAAACAGGGTGACTGAAGCTTTCTTT.